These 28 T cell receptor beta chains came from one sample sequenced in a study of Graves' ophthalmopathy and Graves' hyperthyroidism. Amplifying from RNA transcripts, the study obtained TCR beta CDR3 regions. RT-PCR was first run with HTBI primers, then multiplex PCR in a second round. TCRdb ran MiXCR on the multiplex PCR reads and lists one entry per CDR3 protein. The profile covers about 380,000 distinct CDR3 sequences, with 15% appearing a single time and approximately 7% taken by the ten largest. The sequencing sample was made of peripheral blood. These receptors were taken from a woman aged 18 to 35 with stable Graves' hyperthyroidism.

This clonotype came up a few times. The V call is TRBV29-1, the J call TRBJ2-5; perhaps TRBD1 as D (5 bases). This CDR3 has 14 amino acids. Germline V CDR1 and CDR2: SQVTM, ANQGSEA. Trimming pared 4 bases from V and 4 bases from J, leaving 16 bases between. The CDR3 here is CSVGSPPGLETQYF. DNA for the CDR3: TGCAGCGTTGGTTCCCCGCCAGGGCTAGAGACCCAGTACTTC.

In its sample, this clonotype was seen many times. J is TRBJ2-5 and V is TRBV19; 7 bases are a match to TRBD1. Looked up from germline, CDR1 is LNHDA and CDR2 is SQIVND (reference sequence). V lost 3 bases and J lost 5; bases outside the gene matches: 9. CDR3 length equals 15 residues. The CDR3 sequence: CASSIAGGARETQYF. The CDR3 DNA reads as TGTGCCAGTAGTATCGCAGGGGGTGCACGGGAGACCCAGTACTTC.

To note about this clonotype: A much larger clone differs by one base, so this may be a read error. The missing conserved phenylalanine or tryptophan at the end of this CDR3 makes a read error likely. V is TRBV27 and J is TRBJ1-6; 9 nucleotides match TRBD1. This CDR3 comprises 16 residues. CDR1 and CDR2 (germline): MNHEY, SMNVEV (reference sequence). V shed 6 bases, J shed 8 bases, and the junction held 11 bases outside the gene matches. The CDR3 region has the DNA TGTGCCAGCAGCGCGAGGGACAGGGTACCTTATTCACCCCTCCACTAT. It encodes CASSARDRVPYSPLHY.

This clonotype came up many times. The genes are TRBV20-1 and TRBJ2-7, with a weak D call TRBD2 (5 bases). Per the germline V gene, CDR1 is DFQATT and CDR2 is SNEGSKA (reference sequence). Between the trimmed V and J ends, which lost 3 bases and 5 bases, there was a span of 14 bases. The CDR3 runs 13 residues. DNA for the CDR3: TGCAGTGCTAGCTCCCGGGAACGAGACGAGCAGTACTTC. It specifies CSASSRERDEQYF.

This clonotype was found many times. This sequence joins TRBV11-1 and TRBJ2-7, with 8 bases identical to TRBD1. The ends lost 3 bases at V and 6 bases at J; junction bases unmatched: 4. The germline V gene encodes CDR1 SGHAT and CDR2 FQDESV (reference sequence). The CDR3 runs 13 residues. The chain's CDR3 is CASSLGTGREQYF. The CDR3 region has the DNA TGTGCCAGCAGCTTGGGGACAGGTCGCGAGCAGTACTTC.

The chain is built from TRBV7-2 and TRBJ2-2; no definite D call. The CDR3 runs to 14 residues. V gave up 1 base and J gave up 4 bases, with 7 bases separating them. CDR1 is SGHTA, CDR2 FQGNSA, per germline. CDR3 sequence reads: CASSLGGSTGELFF. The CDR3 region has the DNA TGTGCCAGCAGCTTAGGTGGTAGCACCGGGGAGCTGTTTTTT.

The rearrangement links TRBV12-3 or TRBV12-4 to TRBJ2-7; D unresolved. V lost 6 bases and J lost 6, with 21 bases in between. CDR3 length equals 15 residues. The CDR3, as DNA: TGTGCCAGCAGCTCTGAAACAAGTGGCGGAAGCGAGCAGTACTTC. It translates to CASSSETSGGSEQYF.

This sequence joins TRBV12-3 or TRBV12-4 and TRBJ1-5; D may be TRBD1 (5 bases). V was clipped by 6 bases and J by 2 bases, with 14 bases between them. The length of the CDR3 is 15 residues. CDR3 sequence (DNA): TGTGCCAGCAGCATTATGGGGACGGGCAATCAGCCCCAGCATTTT. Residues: CASSIMGTGNQPQHF.

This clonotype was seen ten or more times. CDR3 nucleotide sequence: TGTGCCAGCAGTTTGCTTTCCCCCCCCGGGGCTCGTTCCTATGGCTACACCTTC. Residues: CASSLLSPPGARSYGYTF. V and J are TRBV27 and TRBJ1-2; D might be TRBD1 (5 bases). This CDR3 region has 18 residues. Germline loops: CDR1 MNHEY, CDR2 SMNVEV (reference sequence). Trimming left V 3 bases short and J 4 bases short, with 24 bases between.

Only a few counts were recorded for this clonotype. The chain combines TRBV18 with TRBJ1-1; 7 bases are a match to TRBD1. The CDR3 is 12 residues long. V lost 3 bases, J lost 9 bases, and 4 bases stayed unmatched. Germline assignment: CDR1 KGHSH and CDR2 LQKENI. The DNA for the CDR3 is TGTGCCAGCTCACCGATACAGGGGCAAGCTTTCTTT. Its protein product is CASSPIQGQAFF. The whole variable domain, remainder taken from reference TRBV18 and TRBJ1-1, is NAGVMQNPRHLVRRRGQEARLRCSPMKGHSHVYWYRQLPEEGLKFMVYLQKENIIDESGMPKERFSAEFPKEGPSILRIQQVVRGDSAAYFCASSPIQGQAFFGQGTRLTVV.

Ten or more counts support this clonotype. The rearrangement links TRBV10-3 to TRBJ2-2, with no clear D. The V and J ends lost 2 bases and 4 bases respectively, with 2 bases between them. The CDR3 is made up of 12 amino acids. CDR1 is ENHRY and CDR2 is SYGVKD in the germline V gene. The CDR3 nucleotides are TGTGCCATCAGTGAGCGCACCGGGGAGCTGTTTTTT. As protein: CAISERTGELFF.

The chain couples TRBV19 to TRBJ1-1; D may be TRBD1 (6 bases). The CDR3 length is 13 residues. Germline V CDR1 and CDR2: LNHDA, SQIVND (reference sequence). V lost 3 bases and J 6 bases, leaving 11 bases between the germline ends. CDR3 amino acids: CASSIADSPEAFF. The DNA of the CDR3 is TGTGCCAGTAGTATCGCGGACAGTCCTGAAGCTTTCTTT.

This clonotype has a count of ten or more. The chain's CDR3 is CASRQTGVYYEQYF. CDR3 nucleotide sequence: TGTGCCAGCAGACAGACAGGGGTATACTACGAGCAGTACTTC. This chain uses TRBV6-1 with TRBJ2-7; TRBD1 matches 8 bases. There are 14 residues in the CDR3. Germline CDR1 and CDR2: MNHNS and SASEGT. Germline trimming cut 6 bases from V and 3 bases from J; bases unmatched to any gene: 7.

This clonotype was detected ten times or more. For the CDR3, the DNA is TGTGCCAGCAGTGATCCGGGTGTCTACGAGCAGTACTTC. Translated: CASSDPGVYEQYF. V is TRBV2 and J is TRBJ2-7; D ambiguous. Between the trimmed V and J ends, which lost 3 bases and 3 bases, there was a span of 9 bases. Germline-derived CDR1 and CDR2 are SNHLY and FYNNEI. The CDR3 spans 13 residues.

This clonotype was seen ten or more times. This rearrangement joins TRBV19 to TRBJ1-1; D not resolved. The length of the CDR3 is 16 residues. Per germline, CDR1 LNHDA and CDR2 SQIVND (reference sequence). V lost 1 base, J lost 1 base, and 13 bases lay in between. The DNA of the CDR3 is TGTGCCAGTAGTATAGGATTAGGCCTCGGGAACACTGAAGCTTTCTTT. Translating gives CASSIGLGLGNTEAFF.

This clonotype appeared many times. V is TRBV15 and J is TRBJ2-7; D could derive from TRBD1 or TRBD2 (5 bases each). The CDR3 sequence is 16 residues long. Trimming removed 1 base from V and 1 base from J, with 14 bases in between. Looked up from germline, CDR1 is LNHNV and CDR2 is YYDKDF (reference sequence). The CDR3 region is CATSRGPRDGSYEQYF. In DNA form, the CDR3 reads TGTGCCACCAGCAGAGGCCCCAGGGACGGTTCCTACGAGCAGTACTTC.

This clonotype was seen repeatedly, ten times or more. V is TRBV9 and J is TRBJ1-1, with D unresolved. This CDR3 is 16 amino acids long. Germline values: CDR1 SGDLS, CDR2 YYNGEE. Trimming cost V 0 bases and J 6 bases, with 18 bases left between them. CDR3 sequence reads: CASSVAWGGKGSEAFF. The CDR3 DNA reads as TGTGCCAGCAGCGTAGCTTGGGGAGGGAAAGGGTCTGAAGCTTTCTTT.

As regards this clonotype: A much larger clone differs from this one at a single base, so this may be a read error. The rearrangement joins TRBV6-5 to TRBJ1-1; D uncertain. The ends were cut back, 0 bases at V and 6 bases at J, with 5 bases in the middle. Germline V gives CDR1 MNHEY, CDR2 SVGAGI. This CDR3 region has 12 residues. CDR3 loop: CASSYSESEAFF. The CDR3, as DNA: TGTGCCAGCAGTTACTCGGAATCTGAAGCTTTCTTT.

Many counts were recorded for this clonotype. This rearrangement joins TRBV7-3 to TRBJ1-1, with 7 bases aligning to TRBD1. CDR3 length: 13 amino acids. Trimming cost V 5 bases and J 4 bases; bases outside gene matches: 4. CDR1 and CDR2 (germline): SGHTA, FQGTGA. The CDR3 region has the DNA TGTGCCAGCAGCCCAGGGGGAAGCACTGAAGCTTTCTTT. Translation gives CASSPGGSTEAFF.

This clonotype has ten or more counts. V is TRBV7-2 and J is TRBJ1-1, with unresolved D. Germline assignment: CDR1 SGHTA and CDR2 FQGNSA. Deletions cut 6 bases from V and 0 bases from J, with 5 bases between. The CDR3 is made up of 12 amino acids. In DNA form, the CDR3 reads TGTGCCAGCAGAAGATTGAACACTGAAGCTTTCTTT. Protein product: CASRRLNTEAFF. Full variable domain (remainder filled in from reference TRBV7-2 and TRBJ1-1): GAGVSQSPSNKVTEKGKDVELRCDPISGHTALYWYRQSLGQGLEFLIYFQGNSAPDKSGLPSDRFSAERTGGSVSTLTIQRTQQEDSAVYLCASRRLNTEAFFGQGTRLTVV.

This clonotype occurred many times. CDR3 sequence reads: CASVGGRINQETQYF. As DNA, the CDR3 is TGTGCCAGCGTGGGAGGGCGGATCAACCAAGAGACCCAGTACTTC. This chain uses TRBV25-1 with TRBJ2-5; 7 bases align to TRBD2. Unmatched junction bases numbered 9, after V lost 8 bases and J lost 0 bases. This CDR3 has 15 residues. In germline, CDR1 is MGHDK, CDR2 SYGVNS.

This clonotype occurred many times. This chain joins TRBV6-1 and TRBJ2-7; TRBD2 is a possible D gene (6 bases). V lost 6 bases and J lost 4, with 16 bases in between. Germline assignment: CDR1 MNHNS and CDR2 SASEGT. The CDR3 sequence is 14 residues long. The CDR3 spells CASSSTGTGYEQYF. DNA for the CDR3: TGTGCCAGCAGCTCAACCGGGACTGGATACGAGCAGTACTTC.

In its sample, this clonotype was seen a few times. This CDR3 is CASTLEGTGAYEQYF. Written as DNA, the CDR3 is TGTGCCAGCACCCTAGAGGGGACGGGAGCGTACGAGCAGTACTTC. V is TRBV6-1 and J is TRBJ2-7; D may be TRBD2 (6 bases). Trimming cost V 7 bases and J 4 bases, with 20 bases left between them. This CDR3 has 15 amino acids. From germline, CDR1 is MNHNS and CDR2 SASEGT.

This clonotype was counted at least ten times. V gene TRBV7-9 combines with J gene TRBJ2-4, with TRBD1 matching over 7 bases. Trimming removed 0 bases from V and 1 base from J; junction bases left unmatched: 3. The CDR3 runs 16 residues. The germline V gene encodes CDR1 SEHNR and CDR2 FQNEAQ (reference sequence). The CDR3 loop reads CASSLALQGAKNIQYF. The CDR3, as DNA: TGTGCCAGCAGCTTAGCGCTACAGGGGGCCAAAAACATTCAGTACTTC.

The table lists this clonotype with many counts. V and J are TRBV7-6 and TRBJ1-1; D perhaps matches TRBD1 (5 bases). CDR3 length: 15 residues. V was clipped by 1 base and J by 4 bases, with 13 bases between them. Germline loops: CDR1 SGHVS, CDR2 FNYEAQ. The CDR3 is CASSLDVSRATEAFF. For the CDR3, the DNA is TGTGCCAGCAGCTTAGATGTCAGCAGGGCCACTGAAGCTTTCTTT.

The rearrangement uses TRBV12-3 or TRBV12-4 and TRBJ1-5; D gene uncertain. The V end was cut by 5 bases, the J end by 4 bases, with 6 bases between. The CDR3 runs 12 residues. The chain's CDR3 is CASSNLNQPQHF. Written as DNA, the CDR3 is TGTGCCAGCAGTAACTTGAATCAGCCCCAGCATTTT.

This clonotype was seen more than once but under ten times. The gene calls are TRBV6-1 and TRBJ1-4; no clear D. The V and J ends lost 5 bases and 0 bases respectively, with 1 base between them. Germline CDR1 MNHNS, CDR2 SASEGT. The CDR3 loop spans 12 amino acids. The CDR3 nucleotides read TGTGCCAGCAGTACAACTAATGAAAAACTGTTTTTT. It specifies CASSTTNEKLFF.

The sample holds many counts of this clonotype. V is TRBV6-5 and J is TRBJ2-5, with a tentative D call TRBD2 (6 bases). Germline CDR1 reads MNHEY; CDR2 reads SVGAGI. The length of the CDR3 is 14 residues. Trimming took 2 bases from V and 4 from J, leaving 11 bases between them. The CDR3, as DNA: TGTGCCAGCAGTTACGGAGCGGGTGGAGAGACCCAGTACTTC. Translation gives CASSYGAGGETQYF.